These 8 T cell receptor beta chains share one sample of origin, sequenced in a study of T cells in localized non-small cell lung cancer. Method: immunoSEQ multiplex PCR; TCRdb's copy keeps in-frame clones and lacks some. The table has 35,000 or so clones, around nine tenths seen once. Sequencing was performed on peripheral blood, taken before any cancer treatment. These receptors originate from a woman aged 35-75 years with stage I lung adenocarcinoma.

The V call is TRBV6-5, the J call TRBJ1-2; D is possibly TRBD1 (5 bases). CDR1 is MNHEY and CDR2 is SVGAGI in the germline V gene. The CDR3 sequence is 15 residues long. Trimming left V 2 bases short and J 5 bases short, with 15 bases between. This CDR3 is CASSYGRGGGYGYTF. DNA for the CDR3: TGTGCCAGCAGTTACGGGCGGGGGGGAGGTTATGGCTACACCTTC.

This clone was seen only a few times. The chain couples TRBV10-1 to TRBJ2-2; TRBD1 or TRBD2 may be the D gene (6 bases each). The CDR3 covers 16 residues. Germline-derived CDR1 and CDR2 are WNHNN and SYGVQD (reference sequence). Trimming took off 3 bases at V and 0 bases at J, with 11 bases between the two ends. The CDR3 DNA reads TGCGCCAGCAGTGAAGTAGGGGGGCCGAACACCGGGGAGCTGTTTTTT. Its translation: CASSEVGGPNTGELFF.

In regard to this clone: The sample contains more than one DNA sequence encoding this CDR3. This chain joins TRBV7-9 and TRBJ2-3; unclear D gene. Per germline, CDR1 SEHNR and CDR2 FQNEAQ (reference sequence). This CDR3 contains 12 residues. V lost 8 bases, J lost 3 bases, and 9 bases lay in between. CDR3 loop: CASSSTTDTQYF. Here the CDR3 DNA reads TGTGCCAGCTCTTCGACTACAGATACGCAGTATTTT.

Here the CDR3 DNA reads TGTGCCAGCAGCGACCTGAGGGGGCTTAATGGCTACACCTTC. Residues: CASSDLRGLNGYTF. The V gene is TRBV14, the J gene TRBJ1-2; TRBD1 matches at 7 bases. V was pared by 5 bases and J by 6 bases, with 9 bases of the junction left unmatched. This CDR3 spans 14 amino acids. Germline V gene data show CDR1 as SGHDN and CDR2 as FVKESK.

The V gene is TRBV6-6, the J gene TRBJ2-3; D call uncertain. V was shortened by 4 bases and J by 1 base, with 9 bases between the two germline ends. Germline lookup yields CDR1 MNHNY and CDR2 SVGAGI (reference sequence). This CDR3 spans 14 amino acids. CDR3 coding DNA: TGTGCCAGCAGTTCGGTTAGGGGCACAGATACGCAGTATTTT. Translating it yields CASSSVRGTDTQYF.

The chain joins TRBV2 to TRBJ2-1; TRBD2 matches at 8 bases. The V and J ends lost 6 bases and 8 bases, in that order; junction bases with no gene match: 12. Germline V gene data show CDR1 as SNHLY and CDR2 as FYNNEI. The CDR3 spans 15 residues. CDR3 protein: CASSANGGARHEQFF. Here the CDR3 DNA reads TGTGCCAGCAGCGCGAACGGGGGGGCCCGACATGAGCAGTTCTTC.

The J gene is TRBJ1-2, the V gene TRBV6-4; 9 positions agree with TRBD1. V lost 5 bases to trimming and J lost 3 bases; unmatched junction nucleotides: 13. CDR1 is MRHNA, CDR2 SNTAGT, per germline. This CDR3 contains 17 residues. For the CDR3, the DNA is TGTGCCAGCAGTAACGAAGGACAGGGGACGAGTTACTATGGCTACACCTTC. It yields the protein CASSNEGQGTSYYGYTF.

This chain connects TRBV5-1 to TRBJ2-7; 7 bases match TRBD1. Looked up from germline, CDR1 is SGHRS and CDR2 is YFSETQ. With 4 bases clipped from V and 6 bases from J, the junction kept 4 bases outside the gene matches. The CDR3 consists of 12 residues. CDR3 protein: CASSTSGGEQYF. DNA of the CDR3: TGCGCCAGCAGCACCTCAGGGGGCGAGCAGTACTTC.